The 32 T cell receptor beta chains presented below share a single source sample, sequenced in a study of shared clonotypes between healthy human individuals. The assay was immunoSEQ multiplex PCR, and TCRdb's table has in-frame clones only and misses some. The table has fewer than 550,000 clones, nearly 80% seen once. The specimen sequenced was PBMCs. The receptors here all came from a middle-aged woman in good health. Some clones in this sample may be carry-over from other donors' samples.

The rearrangement joins TRBV10-3 to TRBJ2-2, with D maybe TRBD2 (6 bases). The CDR3 contains 15 residues. Germline V gives CDR1 ENHRY, CDR2 SYGVKD. V dropped 4 bases and J dropped 1 base, with 10 bases sitting between them. The CDR3 coding sequence is TGTGCCATCAGTGGGGACTCCCTGAACACCGGGGAGCTGTTTTTT. Its translation is CAISGDSLNTGELFF.

The V gene is TRBV27, the J gene TRBJ2-7, with TRBD2 as a possible D gene (6 bases). V dropped 5 bases and J dropped 3 bases, with 14 bases sitting between them. The CDR3 runs to 14 residues. Germline-derived CDR1 and CDR2 are MNHEY and SMNVEV (reference sequence). The CDR3 bases are TGTGCCAGCAGTCTGGGGACGGACTACTACGAGCAGTACTTC. Its protein is CASSLGTDYYEQYF.

J is TRBJ1-3 and V is TRBV7-8; 7 bases are shared with TRBD1. The CDR3 spans 16 residues. V was pared by 2 bases and J by 6 bases, with 10 bases of the junction left unmatched. The V gene's germline CDR1 is SGHVS and CDR2 FQNEAQ. The CDR3: CASSLPAGGLENTIYF. For the CDR3, the DNA is TGTGCCAGCAGCTTACCCGCAGGGGGATTGGAAAACACCATATATTTT.

The chain employs TRBV18 and TRBJ2-1; 7 bases line up with TRBD1. The germline CDR1 and CDR2 sequences are KGHSH and LQKENI. V was pared by 1 base and J by 6 bases, with 3 bases of the junction left unmatched. This CDR3 region has 14 residues. CDR3 loop: CASSPLSGGNEQFF. For the CDR3, the DNA is TGTGCCAGCTCACCACTTTCAGGGGGCAATGAGCAGTTCTTC. The full variable domain, in which reference TRBV18 and TRBJ2-1 provide the parts outside the CDR3, is NAGVMQNPRHLVRRRGQEARLRCSPMKGHSHVYWYRQLPEEGLKFMVYLQKENIIDESGMPKERFSAEFPKEGPSILRIQQVVRGDSAAYFCASSPLSGGNEQFFGPGTRLTVL.

The DNA for the CDR3 is TGTGCCAGCAGCTTAGTGGGACGGAGCACAGATACGCAGTATTTT. This codes for CASSLVGRSTDTQYF. The chain links TRBV7-2 to TRBJ2-3; possibly TRBD1 or TRBD2 for D (5 bases each). The V gene lost 1 base and the J gene lost 0 bases, with 8 bases spanning the gap. The CDR3 contains 15 residues. Looked up from germline, CDR1 is SGHTA and CDR2 is FQGNSA.

The rearrangement joins TRBV18 to TRBJ1-4, with D unclear. CDR1 is KGHSH and CDR2 is LQKENI in the germline V gene. V was cut by 1 base and J by 5 bases, with 20 bases left in between. This CDR3 comprises 18 residues. This CDR3 reads CASSPREPSPSLNEKLFF. In nucleotides, the CDR3 is TGTGCCAGCTCACCACGAGAACCGTCGCCCTCCCTGAATGAAAAACTGTTTTTT. Complete variable domain (other parts from reference TRBV18 and TRBJ1-4): NAGVMQNPRHLVRRRGQEARLRCSPMKGHSHVYWYRQLPEEGLKFMVYLQKENIIDESGMPKERFSAEFPKEGPSILRIQQVVRGDSAAYFCASSPREPSPSLNEKLFFGSGTQLSVL.

This clone was detected ten times or more. J is TRBJ2-2 and V is TRBV6-1; D is ambiguous. Germline lookup yields CDR1 MNHNS and CDR2 SASEGT. V lost 0 bases to trimming and J lost 0 bases, with 11 bases between them. The CDR3 sequence is 17 residues long. The CDR3: CASSEAWAISNTGELFF. The CDR3 nucleotides are TGTGCCAGCAGTGAAGCATGGGCGATTTCGAACACCGGGGAGCTGTTTTTT.

The V call is TRBV11-2, the J call TRBJ2-4; D is perhaps TRBD1 (5 bases). CDR3 length: 13 residues. Trimming stripped 3 bases from V and 4 bases from J, with 7 bases between. Germline V gives CDR1 SGHAT, CDR2 FQNNGV. In DNA, the CDR3 is TGTGCCAGCAGCTTCCGACAGAAAAACATTCAGTACTTC. This gives the protein CASSFRQKNIQYF.

V gene TRBV27 combines with J gene TRBJ2-3; D perhaps matches TRBD2 (5 bases). The ends were cut back, 3 bases at V and 4 bases at J, with 20 bases in the middle. The CDR3 is made up of 17 amino acids. In germline, CDR1 is MNHEY, CDR2 SMNVEV (reference sequence). The CDR3 region is CASSFRVRSAGADTQYF. CDR3 DNA sequence: TGTGCCAGCAGTTTTCGAGTACGAAGCGCCGGGGCAGATACGCAGTATTTT.

The chain combines TRBV6-5 with TRBJ2-1; TRBD2 matches at 8 bases. The germline V gene has CDR1 MNHEY and CDR2 SVGAGI. V shed 1 base and J 7 bases; nucleotides not matched to a gene: 6. CDR3 length: 15 residues. CDR3 sequence: CASSYFPGGGNEQFF. CDR3 in DNA: TGTGCCAGCAGTTACTTTCCGGGAGGGGGGAATGAGCAGTTCTTC.

V usage is TRBV5-6 and J usage is TRBJ2-3; 12 nucleotides match TRBD2. Germline CDR1 is SGHDT and CDR2 is YYEEEE. The V and J ends lost 4 bases and 2 bases, in that order; junction bases with no gene match: 5. The CDR3 runs 16 residues. For the CDR3, the DNA is TGTGCCAGCAGCCGGAGGACTAGCGGGGTCACAGATACGCAGTATTTT. Translating gives CASSRRTSGVTDTQYF.

Remarks on this clone: A far larger clone lies a single base away; this is likely a read error. The chain is built from TRBV28 and TRBJ1-2; D may be TRBD1 (6 bases). This CDR3 region has 12 residues. Germline values: CDR1 MDHEN, CDR2 SYDVKM. In nucleotides, the CDR3 is TGTGCCAGTCAGGGGTCTAACTGTGGCTACACCTTC. Translating gives CASQGSNCGYTF.

This clone was observed a handful of times. The chain recombines TRBV7-3 with TRBJ2-3, with TRBD2 matching 9 bases. V shed 4 bases, J shed 4 bases, and the junction held 6 bases outside the gene matches. Germline-derived CDR1 and CDR2 are SGHTA and FQGTGA. This CDR3 has 15 amino acids. The DNA for the CDR3 is TGTGCCAGCAGCTCATTAGCGGGAGAAGCAGATACGCAGTATTTT. This translates into CASSSLAGEADTQYF.

The rearrangement links TRBV2 to TRBJ2-7; D tentatively reads TRBD1 or TRBD2 (5 bases each). Looked up from germline, CDR1 is SNHLY and CDR2 is FYNNEI. V dropped 6 bases and J dropped 3 bases, with 12 bases sitting between them. CDR3 size: 13 residues. CDR3 sequence (DNA): TGTGCCAGCAGCCCTACAGGACTCTACGAGCAGTACTTC. Encoded protein: CASSPTGLYEQYF. Combining the CDR3 with reference TRBV2 and TRBJ2-7 gives the whole variable domain EPEVTQTPSHQVTQMGQEVILRCVPISNHLYFYWYRQILGQKVEFLVSFYNNEISEKSEIFDDQFSVERPDGSNFTLKIRSTKLEDSAMYFCASSPTGLYEQYFGPGTRLTVT.

This chain connects TRBV4-3 to TRBJ2-5, with 8 bases that match TRBD1. The DNA end is more similar to TRBJ2-7, so the J call may be wrong. Per germline, CDR1 LGHNA and CDR2 YSLEER. The CDR3 has 14 residues. This CDR3 is CASSLRQGTYEQYF. The CDR3 nucleotides are TGCGCCAGCAGCCTCCGACAGGGGACGTACGAGCAGTACTTC.

This chain links TRBV14 with TRBJ2-3; D is possibly TRBD2 (6 bases). Trimming left V 3 bases short and J 10 bases short, with 8 bases between. The germline V gene encodes CDR1 SGHDN and CDR2 FVKESK. The CDR3 consists of 11 residues. CDR3 region: CASSQGLAQYF. Here the CDR3 DNA reads TGTGCCAGCAGCCAGGGACTTGCGCAGTATTTT.

This clone came up a few times. The genes are TRBV5-1 and TRBJ2-1, with 9 bases aligning to TRBD2. V lost 7 bases, J lost 5 bases, and 4 bases stayed unmatched. CDR3 size: 13 residues. CDR1 is SGHRS, CDR2 YFSETQ, per germline. CDR3 amino acids: CASSSGGNNEQFF. CDR3 DNA sequence: TGCGCCAGCTCCAGCGGGGGGAACAATGAGCAGTTCTTC.

This clone was detected only a few times. V usage is TRBV13 and J usage is TRBJ2-2; 10 bases agree with TRBD2. Germline assignment: CDR1 PRHDT and CDR2 FYEKMQ (reference sequence). The CDR3 covers 18 residues. V gave up 5 bases and J gave up 6 bases; unmatched junction bases: 15. CDR3 sequence: CASSPGGLAVIAAGELFF. CDR3 coding DNA: TGTGCCAGCAGCCCAGGTGGACTAGCGGTGATTGCGGCCGGGGAGCTGTTTTTT.

V gene TRBV7-9 combines with J gene TRBJ1-2, with D unclear. Trimming shortened V by 7 bases and J by 8 bases, and 14 bases separated the two germline ends. This CDR3 comprises 12 residues. The germline V gene encodes CDR1 SEHNR and CDR2 FQNEAQ (reference sequence). The CDR3, as DNA: TGTGCCAGCACCATGACCGGGCACGGCTACACCTTC. Protein sequence: CASTMTGHGYTF.

Remarks on this clone: A far larger clone is one nucleotide away, so this likely arose from a read error. The chain carries TRBV6-4 and TRBJ1-2, with 7 positions matching TRBD1. The CDR3 loop spans 14 amino acids. Germline values: CDR1 MRHNA, CDR2 SNTAGT. Losses at the gene ends were 5 bases for V and 3 bases for J; bases not matched to a gene: 6. The CDR3 loop reads CASSRDRSDYGYTF. The DNA for the CDR3 is TGTGCCAGCAGTCGGGACAGAAGTGACTATGGCTACACCTTC.

This clone turned up a few times. This rearrangement joins TRBV6-1 to TRBJ1-5, with D hard to call. Germline V CDR1 and CDR2: MNHNS, SASEGT. V lost 4 bases and J 2 bases, leaving 9 bases between the germline ends. The CDR3 covers 14 residues. CDR3 in DNA: TGTGCCAGCAGTGGGGGTTCTGGCAATCAGCCCCAGCATTTT. Its translation: CASSGGSGNQPQHF.

The chain is built from TRBV19 and TRBJ2-2; maybe TRBD2 (9 bases). V was trimmed by 7 bases and J by 0 bases, leaving 24 bases between them. The germline V gene has CDR1 LNHDA and CDR2 SQIVND (reference sequence). This CDR3 region has 19 residues. The CDR3 DNA follows: TGTGCCAGTAAAGCGGGGGGACAGGCTTATATCGCGAACACCGGGGAGCTGTTTTTT. Translation: CASKAGGQAYIANTGELFF.

The CDR3 loop reads CAWSFRGYEQYF. For the CDR3, the DNA is TGTGCCTGGAGTTTCAGGGGCTACGAGCAGTACTTC. The chain couples TRBV30 to TRBJ2-7; D might be TRBD1 (6 bases). Trimming stripped 2 bases from V and 3 bases from J, with 8 bases between. This CDR3 is 12 amino acids long. CDR1 and CDR2 from the germline V gene are GTSNPN and SVGIG (reference sequence).

The chain links TRBV5-1 to TRBJ2-7, with 8 bases fitting TRBD2. The CDR3 has 13 residues. V was clipped by 6 bases and J by 3 bases; unmatched bases: 5. Germline lookup yields CDR1 SGHRS and CDR2 YFSETQ. DNA of the CDR3: TGCGCCAGCACCAGCGGGAGTCACTACGAGCAGTACTTC. This sequence encodes CASTSGSHYEQYF.

The CDR3 DNA is TGTGCCAGCAGATCCCAACCGGGGGCGATAGCCTCCTACGAGCAGTACTTC. It translates to CASRSQPGAIASYEQYF. The V call is TRBV27, the J call TRBJ2-7; tentatively, D is TRBD1 or TRBD2 (6 bases each). Trimming stripped 6 bases from V and 0 bases from J, with 21 bases between. CDR3 size: 17 residues. The germline gives CDR1 MNHEY, CDR2 SMNVEV (reference sequence).

The chain employs TRBV6-5 and TRBJ2-5, with 11 bases matching TRBD2. The J call is uncertain, as TRBJ2-7 better fits the DNA end. CDR1 and CDR2 (germline): MNHEY, SVGAGI. The CDR3 extends over 15 amino acids. The CDR3 is CASSTAGLADYEQYF. In DNA, the CDR3 is TGTGCCAGCAGTACCGCGGGACTAGCGGACTACGAGCAGTACTTC.

The genes are TRBV28 and TRBJ2-7, with 8 bases fitting TRBD2. The germline V gene encodes CDR1 MDHEN and CDR2 SYDVKM. There are 13 residues in the CDR3. The V gene end was trimmed by 3 bases and the J gene end by 8 bases; junction bases not matched to a gene: 6. The CDR3 loop reads CASSLVSGGKQYF. CDR3 bases: TGTGCCAGCAGTTTGGTCAGCGGGGGTAAGCAGTACTTC.

The chain has TRBV30 and TRBJ2-2; 13 positions match TRBD2. The V gene end was trimmed by 1 base and the J gene end by 5 bases; junction bases not matched to a gene: 10. Germline CDR1 reads GTSNPN; CDR2 reads SVGIG (reference sequence). CDR3 length: 18 residues. The CDR3 region has the DNA TGTGCCTGGAGTGCCCTTGGACTAGCGGGAGAAATTACCGGGGAGCTGTTTTTT. This translates into CAWSALGLAGEITGELFF.

V and J are TRBV7-9 and TRBJ2-1; a weak D match, TRBD2 (5 bases). Deletions cut 8 bases from V and 8 bases from J, with 16 bases between. The CDR3 loop spans 13 amino acids. Germline V gives CDR1 SEHNR, CDR2 FQNEAQ (reference sequence). CDR3: CASRGLMADEQFF. CDR3 coding DNA: TGTGCCAGCCGAGGGCTTATGGCCGATGAGCAGTTCTTC.

The V and J genes are TRBV21-1 and TRBJ2-1; the tabulated D call, TRBD2, remains unverified against the DNA. TRBV21-1 constitutes a pseudogene. The CDR3 covers 16 residues. Here the CDR3 reads CASSSPDQRAGNEQFF. CDR3 bases: TGTGCCAGCAGCTCCCCCGACCAGAGGGCAGGCAATGAGCAGTTCTTC.

V is TRBV5-1 and J is TRBJ2-3; D remains unclear. Germline CDR1 and CDR2: SGHRS and YFSETQ. Trimming removed 0 bases from V and 2 bases from J, with 13 bases in between. The length of the CDR3 is 16 residues. CDR3 residues: CASSLESPALTDTQYF. CDR3 nucleotides: TGCGCCAGCAGCTTGGAGAGTCCGGCACTCACAGATACGCAGTATTTT.

This clone occurred a few times. The rearrangement links TRBV29-1 to TRBJ1-3; D gene ambiguous. The CDR3 loop spans 13 amino acids. The V end lost 7 bases, the J end lost 4 bases, and 14 bases lay between the germline ends. Germline V lookup: CDR1 SQVTM, CDR2 ANQGSEA. The CDR3 loop is CSACPFGGNTIYF. The CDR3, as DNA: TGCAGCGCTTGCCCCTTCGGGGGAAACACCATATATTTT.